This TCR beta chain is from a study of identical twins. Study-wide findings and caveats: Sequences that were beta out-of-frame showed weaker excess twin sharing. Modelling approaches yielded underestimates of out-of-frame TCR alpha sharing between monozygotic twins.

TCRdb re-derived calls from the 5' RACE reads in MiXCR, one entry per CDR3 protein. The profile shows 650,000 to 750,000 distinct CDR3 sequences, about 20% of them singletons. A remark on this clonotype: Antigen specificity is unknown.

The sample also formed part of further work on T cells expressing NK-cell markers.

This clonotype was obtained from a woman younger than 30 in good health. The sequenced sample consisted of PBMCs.

For the CDR3, the DNA is TGTGCCAGCACAATAGCGGGAGGGTTGGGGAACGACAATGAGCAGTTCTTC. As protein: CASTIAGGLGNDNEQFF. The J gene is TRBJ2-1, the V gene TRBV6-1, with 11 bases matching TRBD2. The J segment lost 5 bases and the V segment lost 7 bases, leaving 13 bases of the junction unmatched. Germline V gives CDR1 MNHNS, CDR2 SASEGT. This CDR3 contains 17 residues.